The present T cell receptor (beta chain) was sequenced within a study of blood T cell repertoires in COVID-19. The V gene's germline CDR1 is SGHDT and CDR2 YYEEEE. Trimming took 3 bases from V and 3 from J; bases not matched to a gene: 1. The CDR3 extends over 13 amino acids. The data were produced by immunoSEQ multiplex PCR, yet TCRdb's version contains in-frame clones alone and is incomplete. The sample consists of 75,000 to 90,000 clones, roughly 78% of them appearing once. Sequencing was performed on peripheral blood. The clonotype comes from a man aged 55 to 69 with COVID-19, enrolled during active disease. The V gene is TRBV5-6, the J gene TRBJ2-7, with 9 bases that match TRBD1. Here the CDR3 DNA reads TGTGCCAGCAGCTGGGACAGGGACTACGAGCAGTACTTC. Amino acids: CASSWDRDYEQYF.